The 23 T cell receptor beta chains below all came from one sample that was sequenced in a study of spatial heterogeneity in lung cancer. This sample's time point: blood at routine non-recurrence follow-up after resection. Without sorting, whole RNA was sequenced from tumor, nontumor lung or frozen PBMC. TCRdb re-called the 5' RACE reads through MiXCR, storing one row per CDR3 protein. Of 45,000 to 65,000 distinct CDR3 sequences in the sample, 7.4% were seen once. The source was PBMCs, collected at follow-up. These receptors all come from a female donor with early-stage non-small cell lung cancer.

In this sample, this clonotype turned up many times. The V call is TRBV9, the J call TRBJ2-5; 14 bases align to TRBD2. The CDR3 length is 17 residues. V lost 4 bases, J lost 4 bases, and 9 bases stayed unmatched. The V gene's germline CDR1 is SGDLS and CDR2 YYNGEE. The CDR3 loop reads CASSSFGTSGGLETQYF. The CDR3 DNA reads as TGTGCCAGCAGCAGCTTTGGGACTAGCGGGGGCCTAGAGACCCAGTACTTC. The whole variable domain, remainder taken from reference TRBV9 and TRBJ2-5, is DSGVTQTPKHLITATGQRVTLRCSPRSGDLSVYWYQQSLDQGLQFLIQYYNGEERAKGNILERFSAQQFPDLHSELNLSSLELGDSALYFCASSSFGTSGGLETQYFGPGTRLLVL.

The chain couples TRBV29-1 to TRBJ2-7; 8 positions agree with TRBD1. The CDR3 totals 13 residues. Germline CDR1 and CDR2: SQVTM and ANQGSEA. V dropped 5 bases and J dropped 7; count of bases not matched to a gene: 10. This CDR3 is CSVLPDRDREQYF. The CDR3 DNA reads as TGCAGCGTTCTACCGGACAGGGATAGGGAGCAGTACTTC.

This clonotype appeared many times. The chain couples TRBV9 to TRBJ2-1; tentatively, D is TRBD2 (6 bases). Germline V gene lookup returns CDR1 SGDLS and CDR2 YYNGEE. V dropped 6 bases and J dropped 2 bases, with 15 bases sitting between them. The CDR3 has 15 amino acids. The CDR3 sequence is CASNPGGVPYNEQFF. CDR3 in DNA: TGTGCCAGCAACCCCGGGGGAGTACCCTACAATGAGCAGTTCTTC.

This chain uses TRBV5-1 with TRBJ2-2, with D unclear. CDR3 length: 12 amino acids. Per germline, CDR1 SGHRS and CDR2 YFSETQ. Trimming removed 4 bases at V and 6 bases at J, with 7 bases between. CDR3 DNA: TGCGCCAGCAGCCTCCCTGCCGGGGAGCTGTTTTTT. It encodes CASSLPAGELFF.

The chain has TRBV2 and TRBJ2-5, with D tentatively TRBD2 (7 bases). The CDR3 extends over 15 amino acids. Germline V lookup: CDR1 SNHLY, CDR2 FYNNEI. Between the trimmed V and J ends, which lost 6 bases and 9 bases, there was a span of 23 bases. The CDR3, as DNA: TGTGCCAGCAGGGACGATCGGCGGGGGCTCCAGGCCCAGTACTTC. As protein: CASRDDRRGLQAQYF.

A few counts support this clonotype. The chain has TRBV6-2 or TRBV6-3 and TRBJ2-5; maybe TRBD1 (6 bases). This CDR3 has 12 amino acids. The germline V gene has CDR1 MNHEY and CDR2 SVGEGT. The V end lost 6 bases, the J end lost 9 bases, and 14 bases lay between the germline ends. CDR3 DNA: TGTGCCAGCAGCCTTGACAGGCGTCCCCAGTACTTC. Translating gives CASSLDRRPQYF.

The chain couples TRBV5-1 to TRBJ2-1; D could derive from TRBD1 or TRBD2 (5 bases each). Germline V gene lookup returns CDR1 SGHRS and CDR2 YFSETQ. The length of the CDR3 is 14 residues. The V end lost 3 bases, the J end lost 4 bases, and 11 bases lay between the germline ends. The CDR3 is CASSSGTVYNEQFF. CDR3 sequence (DNA): TGCGCCAGCAGCTCCGGGACGGTATACAATGAGCAGTTCTTC.

This clonotype appeared many times. This rearrangement joins TRBV5-1 to TRBJ2-1, with TRBD2 identical over 12 bases. J gave up 7 bases and V 3 bases, and 8 bases lay outside the gene matches. From germline, CDR1 is SGHRS and CDR2 YFSETQ. The CDR3 covers 16 residues. The CDR3 protein is CASSSRLAGVGNEQFF. CDR3 in DNA: TGCGCCAGCAGCTCCCGACTAGCGGGGGTGGGGAATGAGCAGTTCTTC.

This clonotype was counted at least ten times. The rearrangement uses TRBV10-1 and TRBJ2-2; TRBD2 agrees at 7 bases. Germline CDR1 is WNHNN and CDR2 is SYGVQD (reference sequence). The trim removed 8 bases at V and 5 bases at J, leaving 8 bases unmatched. CDR3 length equals 14 residues. The CDR3 reads CASSGGYGTGELFF. The DNA of the CDR3 is TGCGCCAGCTCCGGGGGGTACGGGACCGGGGAGCTGTTTTTT.

This clonotype showed up many times. V and J are TRBV12-5 and TRBJ2-3; 9 bases agree with TRBD1. The J segment lost 4 bases and the V segment lost 5 bases, leaving 4 bases of the junction unmatched. Looked up from germline, CDR1 is LGHNT and CDR2 is FRNRAP. CDR3 length: 14 amino acids. The CDR3 sequence is CASGKGTGSDTQYF. The CDR3 coding sequence is TGTGCTAGTGGTAAAGGGACAGGGTCAGATACGCAGTATTTT. The whole variable domain, remainder taken from reference TRBV12-5 and TRBJ2-3, is DARVTQTPRHKVTEMGQEVTMRCQPILGHNTVFWYRQTMMQGLELLAYFRNRAPLDDSGMPKDRFSAEMPDATLATLKIQPSEPRDSAVYFCASGKGTGSDTQYFGPGTRLTVL.

This sequence joins TRBV6-5 and TRBJ2-7, with 9 bases fitting TRBD1. Germline CDR1 MNHEY, CDR2 SVGAGI. The CDR3 consists of 14 residues. With 6 bases clipped from V and 6 bases from J, the junction kept 9 bases outside the gene matches. CDR3 in amino acids: CASRRTGDLREQYF. Here the CDR3 DNA reads TGTGCCAGCAGAAGGACAGGGGATTTGCGCGAGCAGTACTTC.

This sequence joins TRBV5-1 and TRBJ1-1; D unclear. V lost 4 bases and J 0 bases, leaving 10 bases between the germline ends. The germline V gene encodes CDR1 SGHRS and CDR2 YFSETQ. The CDR3 runs 14 residues. The DNA of the CDR3 is TGCGCCAGCAGCCCTACAGCCCTGAACACTGAAGCTTTCTTT. Residues: CASSPTALNTEAFF.

The chain recombines TRBV18 with TRBJ1-1; 8 bases map to TRBD1. Germline CDR1 is KGHSH and CDR2 is LQKENI. The ends lost 4 bases at V and 0 bases at J; junction bases unmatched: 16. The CDR3 is 19 residues long. CDR3: CASSRGDRPTAGMNTEAFF. In nucleotides, the CDR3 is TGTGCCAGCTCACGGGGGGACAGGCCTACGGCGGGTATGAACACTGAAGCTTTCTTT.

This clonotype was picked up many times. The J gene is TRBJ2-1, the V gene TRBV20-1; TRBD2 aligns across 10 bases. CDR1 DFQATT and CDR2 SNEGSKA come from the germline V gene (reference sequence). The CDR3 extends over 13 amino acids. After removal of 6 bases from V and 6 bases from J, the junction contained 5 bases not matched to a gene. The CDR3 DNA follows: TGCAGTGCCGGACTAGCGGTGAGCAATGAGCAGTTCTTC. Protein product: CSAGLAVSNEQFF.

In this sample, this clonotype turned up many times. The gene calls are TRBV2 and TRBJ2-7; 8 bases map to TRBD1. Trimming took 6 bases from V and 4 from J; bases not matched to a gene: 11. Germline V lookup: CDR1 SNHLY, CDR2 FYNNEI. This CDR3 is built from 15 residues. The CDR3 reads CASRRGQGGGYEQYF. In nucleotides, the CDR3 is TGTGCCAGCAGGCGCGGACAGGGAGGAGGATACGAGCAGTACTTC.

This clonotype is categorized as medium-sized. The chain has TRBV6-5 and TRBJ2-3; 11 bases align to TRBD2. With 6 bases clipped from V and 6 bases from J, the junction kept 5 bases outside the gene matches. The CDR3 contains 14 residues. Germline values: CDR1 MNHEY, CDR2 SVGAGI. For the CDR3, the DNA is TGTGCCAGCAGCCTTAGCGGGGGGGCCGATACGCAGTATTTT. Protein sequence: CASSLSGGADTQYF.

This clonotype was counted at least ten times. The CDR3 is CASGLTQTSTDTQYF. CDR3 bases: TGTGCCAGCGGACTAACTCAAACTAGCACAGATACGCAGTATTTT. This rearrangement joins TRBV2 to TRBJ2-3; D is possibly TRBD2 (6 bases). Trimming cost V 8 bases and J 0 bases, with 15 bases left between them. Per germline, CDR1 SNHLY and CDR2 FYNNEI. There are 15 residues in the CDR3.

For this clonotype: This may arise from a read error, as a much more abundant clone is one base away. The chain employs TRBV14 and TRBJ2-2, with 7 bases identical to TRBD1. Germline CDR1 SGHDN, CDR2 FVKESK. The CDR3 is 19 amino acids. The chain's CDR3 is CASSKDMAPRQGNTGELFF. The CDR3 DNA reads as TGTGCCAGCAGCAAAGATATGGCCCCTAGACAGGGGAACACCGGGGAGCTGTTTTTT. Together with reference TRBV14 and TRBJ2-2, the CDR3 gives the full variable domain: EAGVTQFPSHSVIEKGQTVTLRCDPISGHDNLYWYRRVMGKEIKFLLHFVKESKQDESGMPNNRFLAERTGGTYSTLKVQPAELEDSGVYFCASSKDMAPRQGNTGELFFGEGSRLTVL.

This clonotype was seen a handful of times. The rearrangement links TRBV18 to TRBJ1-2; possibly TRBD1 for D (5 bases). Looked up from germline, CDR1 is KGHSH and CDR2 is LQKENI. Trimming removed 3 bases from V and 2 bases from J, with 13 bases in between. CDR3 length equals 15 residues. The CDR3 protein is CASSPGTGPNYGYTF. In DNA form, the CDR3 reads TGTGCCAGCTCACCCGGGACCGGACCCAACTATGGCTACACCTTC.

There are many counts of this clonotype. The J gene is TRBJ2-5, the V gene TRBV7-2; 15 bases fit TRBD2. The CDR3 spans 16 residues. The germline V gene encodes CDR1 SGHTA and CDR2 FQGNSA. After removal of 4 bases from V and 5 bases from J, the junction contained 5 bases not matched to a gene. The CDR3: CASSSGLAGGRETQYF. CDR3 DNA: TGTGCCAGCAGCTCCGGACTAGCGGGGGGGCGGGAGACCCAGTACTTC.

This clonotype appeared a few times. The chain links TRBV18 to TRBJ2-1, with D perhaps given as TRBD1 or TRBD2 (6 bases each). The CDR3 has 14 amino acids. The V gene lost 1 base and the J gene lost 4 bases, with 8 bases spanning the gap. Germline V gene sequence: CDR1 KGHSH, CDR2 LQKENI. The DNA for the CDR3 is TGTGCCAGCTCACCACGGAGGGGGTACAATGAGCAGTTCTTC. Its protein is CASSPRRGYNEQFF.

This clonotype came up many times. The V and J genes are TRBV10-3 and TRBJ2-2, with 11 nucleotides matching TRBD2. This CDR3 comprises 15 residues. Germline V gene lookup returns CDR1 ENHRY and CDR2 SYGVKD. Germline trimming cut 6 bases from V and 0 bases from J; bases unmatched to any gene: 0. As DNA, the CDR3 is TGTGCCATCAGGGGACTAGCGGCGAACACCGGGGAGCTGTTTTTT. As protein: CAIRGLAANTGELFF.

This clonotype has ten or more counts. The J gene is TRBJ2-5, the V gene TRBV7-9, with 7 bases lining up with TRBD1. V was pared by 5 bases and J by 0 bases, with 9 bases of the junction left unmatched. The CDR3 consists of 16 residues. From germline, CDR1 is SEHNR and CDR2 FQNEAQ (reference sequence). CDR3 bases: TGTGCCAGCAGCCCGGGGACAGCTCTGAACCAAGAGACCCAGTACTTC. Amino acid sequence: CASSPGTALNQETQYF.